The next 10 T cell receptor beta chains were all read from a single sample in a study of blood T cell repertoires in COVID-19. This table comes from immunoSEQ multiplex PCR, and its TCRdb copy is limited to in-frame clones, with some not included. The sample has about 220,000 clones; roughly 84% are singletons. Sequencing input: peripheral blood. These receptors were taken from a woman in her fifties or sixties who had recovered from COVID-19.

This clone came up a few times. Other DNA sequences in this specimen translate into the identical CDR3. This chain joins TRBV9 and TRBJ2-3; 11 positions match TRBD2. J was trimmed by 0 bases and V by 3 bases; bases with no gene match: 3. CDR1 and CDR2 from the germline V gene are SGDLS and YYNGEE. There are 16 residues in the CDR3. CDR3 sequence: CASSAGTSGSTDTQYF. The CDR3 DNA is TGTGCCAGCAGCGCAGGGACTAGCGGAAGCACAGATACGCAGTATTTT.

This clone was detected only once. The chain links TRBV30 to TRBJ2-7, with 7 bases lining up with TRBD1. The CDR3 length is 16 residues. In germline, CDR1 is GTSNPN, CDR2 SVGIG (reference sequence). V gave up 0 bases and J gave up 5 bases; unmatched junction bases: 13. The CDR3 loop reads CAWSVTVWQGQNEQYF. The CDR3 DNA reads as TGTGCCTGGAGTGTAACGGTTTGGCAGGGACAGAACGAGCAGTACTTC.

The chain couples TRBV30 to TRBJ2-1; TRBD2 aligns across 8 bases. Unmatched junction bases numbered 1, after V lost 4 bases and J lost 2 bases. Looked up from germline, CDR1 is GTSNPN and CDR2 is SVGIG (reference sequence). CDR3 length: 13 amino acids. Here the CDR3 DNA reads TGTGCCTGGACTAGCGGGCCCTACAATGAGCAGTTCTTC. Amino acid sequence: CAWTSGPYNEQFF.

This chain uses TRBV7-2 with TRBJ2-1; D is unresolved. This CDR3 is 12 amino acids long. Trimming removed 5 bases at V and 7 bases at J, with 9 bases between. Germline V lookup: CDR1 SGHTA, CDR2 FQGNSA. The CDR3 DNA sequence: TGTGCCAGCAGCCCCACCAGGAATGAGCAGTTCTTC. Residues: CASSPTRNEQFF. The variable domain in full, with the rest retrieved from reference TRBV7-2 and TRBJ2-1, is GAGVSQSPSNKVTEKGKDVELRCDPISGHTALYWYRQSLGQGLEFLIYFQGNSAPDKSGLPSDRFSAERTGGSVSTLTIQRTQQEDSAVYLCASSPTRNEQFFGPGTRLTVL.

The gene calls are TRBV2 and TRBJ1-1; possibly TRBD1 for D (6 bases). Trimming pared 2 bases from V and 5 bases from J, leaving 9 bases between. The CDR3 extends over 13 amino acids. Germline V gene data show CDR1 as SNHLY and CDR2 as FYNNEI. CDR3: CASSETRGTEAFF. For the CDR3, the DNA is TGTGCCAGCAGTGAAACCAGGGGAACTGAAGCTTTCTTT.

This chain joins TRBV4-2 and TRBJ1-2; 8 nucleotides line up with TRBD1. This CDR3 has 15 residues. V lost 0 bases to trimming and J lost 2 bases; unmatched junction nucleotides: 2. Germline CDR1 LGHNA, CDR2 YNFKEQ. The CDR3 sequence: CASSQDRGRNYGYTF. CDR3 in DNA: TGTGCCAGCAGCCAAGACAGGGGGCGGAACTATGGCTACACCTTC.

V and J are TRBV19 and TRBJ1-2; D ambiguous. The CDR3 is 15 amino acids. With 2 bases removed from V and 5 bases from J, the gap between germline ends came to 15 bases. CDR1 and CDR2 (germline): LNHDA, SQIVND (reference sequence). The CDR3 region is CASSIRGSAGYGYTF. The CDR3 region has the DNA TGTGCCAGTAGTATAAGAGGGAGCGCCGGATATGGCTACACCTTC.

V is TRBV19 and J is TRBJ2-3, with TRBD2 matching over 10 bases. The CDR3 is 16 amino acids. Unmatched junction bases numbered 5, after V lost 2 bases and J lost 3 bases. Germline V gives CDR1 LNHDA, CDR2 SQIVND (reference sequence). The CDR3 sequence: CASSIFASGGTDTQYF. The CDR3 DNA sequence: TGTGCCAGTAGTATATTTGCTAGCGGGGGAACAGATACGCAGTATTTT.

The rearrangement joins TRBV6-1 to TRBJ2-5; possible D gene TRBD2, 5 bases. Per germline, CDR1 MNHNS and CDR2 SASEGT. V lost 2 bases and J lost 1, with 14 bases in between. The CDR3 runs to 16 residues. CDR3 residues: CASSESPLAPQETQYF. In DNA, the CDR3 is TGTGCCAGCAGTGAATCCCCTTTAGCGCCCCAAGAGACCCAGTACTTC.

The V gene is TRBV11-2, the J gene TRBJ1-2, with unresolved D. The CDR3 length is 12 residues. Trimming shortened V by 7 bases and J by 7 bases, and 13 bases separated the two germline ends. Germline CDR1 reads SGHAT; CDR2 reads FQNNGV. CDR3 nucleotide sequence: TGTGCCAGCACCTCGGCGGGGATTGGCTACACCTTC. Translated: CASTSAGIGYTF.